A selection of T cell receptor beta chains follows, all from one sample in a study of OX40 agonist ivuxolimab in advanced cancers. The data were produced by immunoSEQ multiplex PCR, yet TCRdb's version contains in-frame clones alone and is incomplete. The table has about 62,000 clones, 79% seen once; the top ten hold about a tenth. Source: CD4+ or CD8+ T cells sorted from blood, taken in a trial of the OX40 agonist ivuxolimab. The source of these receptors is an adult with an advanced solid tumor such as melanoma, head and neck, liver or kidney cancer. CDR3s include the opening cysteine and the closing phenylalanine or tryptophan. Fields, in order: clone size, V gene, J gene, D gene, CDR3 protein, CDR3 DNA. A D gene is named only where the DNA matches it firmly. The listing skips clone size in some rows; elsewhere it reads once, few, many or a size class.

.	TRBV7-2	TRBJ2-3	TRBD2	CASSLQLAGGTDTQYF	TGTGCCAGCAGCTTACAGCTAGCGGGGGGCACAGATACGCAGTATTTT
few	TRBV4-3	TRBJ2-1	TRBD2	CASSPLPAGGPIEQFF	TGCGCCAGCAGCCCGCTTCCAGCGGGAGGGCCAATTGAGCAGTTCTTC
once	TRBV27	TRBJ2-1	TRBD2	CASSLGLAGYDEQFF	TGTGCCAGCAGTTTAGGACTAGCGGGATATGATGAGCAGTTCTTC
once	TRBV7-7	TRBJ2-1	TRBD2	CASSGGGNDEQFF	TGTGCTAGCAGCGGGGGGGGGAACGATGAGCAGTTCTTC
few	TRBV28	TRBJ1-4	.	CASSPRPILVSNEKLFF	TGTGCCAGCAGCCCCCGGCCCATTCTGGTTTCTAATGAAAAACTGTTTTTT
.	TRBV28	TRBJ1-1	TRBD1	CARADRKNGGRRGTEAFF	TGTGCCAGGGCGGACAGGAAAAACGGGGGAAGAAGGGGCACTGAAGCTTTCTTT
.	TRBV5-5	TRBJ2-3	TRBD2	CASSLTGLAGTDTQYF	TGTGCCAGCAGCCTTACCGGACTAGCGGGGACAGATACGCAGTATTTT
.	TRBV5-1	TRBJ2-5	TRBD2	CASSLSSGETQYF	TGCGCCAGCAGCTTGAGTAGCGGGGAGACCCAGTACTTC
.	TRBV5-1	TRBJ2-5	.	CASSFSTTEETQYF	TGCGCCAGCAGCTTTTCGACCACCGAAGAGACCCAGTACTTC
.	TRBV11-2	TRBJ1-5	.	CASSLGRERKQPQHF	TGTGCCAGCAGCTTGGGCAGGGAAAGGAAACAGCCCCAGCATTTT
.	TRBV6-5	TRBJ2-2	.	CASKEGAYTGELFF	TGTGCCAGCAAGGAAGGGGCCTACACCGGGGAGCTGTTTTTT
.	TRBV10-3	TRBJ2-7	.	CAISVTFGSDEQYF	TGTGCCATCAGTGTAACTTTCGGTTCGGACGAGCAGTACTTC
.	TRBV7-2	TRBJ2-2	.	CASSSGTTGELFF	TGTGCCAGCAGCTCCGGGACCACCGGGGAGCTGTTTTTT
.	TRBV7-9	TRBJ1-1	.	CASSLVYEAFF	TGTGCCAGCAGCTTAGTTTACGAAGCTTTCTTT
.	TRBV18	TRBJ1-1	.	CASSGQNTEAFF	TGTGCCAGCTCCGGACAGAACACTGAAGCTTTCTTT
.	TRBV19	TRBJ2-1	TRBD2	CASSITHRLAGYNEQFF	TGTGCCAGTAGTATAACCCATAGACTAGCGGGGTACAATGAGCAGTTCTTC
.	TRBV4-3	TRBJ1-1	.	CASSRLLWDTEAFF	TGCGCCAGCAGCCGACTGCTCTGGGACACTGAAGCTTTCTTT
.	TRBV9	TRBJ2-7	TRBD1	CASSPTGSVLEQYF	TGTGCCAGCAGCCCGACAGGGTCGGTTCTCGAGCAGTACTTC
.	TRBV29-1	TRBJ2-7	TRBD2	CSVAISGTEQYF	TGCAGCGTCGCTATTAGCGGGACCGAGCAGTACTTC
.	TRBV7-8	TRBJ2-7	TRBD1	CASSSRQGVFEQYF	TGTGCCAGCAGCTCTAGACAGGGGGTATTCGAGCAGTACTTC
.	TRBV14	TRBJ2-3	TRBD2	CASSQWTSGTSTDTQYF	TGTGCCAGCAGCCAGTGGACTAGCGGGACTAGCACAGATACGCAGTATTTT
.	TRBV4-3	TRBJ1-2	TRBD1	CASSQGGTGSGYTF	TGCGCCAGCAGCCAGGGCGGGACAGGGAGTGGCTACACCTTC
few	TRBV19	TRBJ1-5	.	CASSMTQGSGQPQHF	TGTGCCAGTAGTATGACCCAGGGGTCGGGTCAGCCCCAGCATTTT
.	TRBV23-1	TRBJ2-3	.	CASSQSKAADSTDTQYF	TGCGCCAGCAGTCAATCAAAGGCGGCAGATAGCACAGATACGCAGTATTTT
.	TRBV2	TRBJ1-5	.	CASSVGQQDNQPQHF	TGTGCCAGCAGTGTAGGACAGCAGGACAATCAGCCCCAGCATTTT
.	TRBV4-3	TRBJ2-4	.	CASSQGSGSGNIQYF	TGCGCCAGCAGCCAAGGCTCGGGGTCTGGGAACATTCAGTACTTC
.	TRBV7-6	TRBJ2-3	.	CASSSTGGITDTQYF	TGTGCCAGCAGCTCCACGGGGGGCATTACAGATACGCAGTATTTT
.	TRBV5-6	TRBJ2-7	.	CASSLADEQYF	TGTGCCAGCAGCTTGGCCGACGAGCAGTACTTC
.	TRBV18	TRBJ2-1	TRBD2	CASSSGLAETYNEQFF	TGTGCCAGCTCATCCGGACTAGCGGAGACCTACAATGAGCAGTTCTTC
.	TRBV10-3	TRBJ2-7	.	CAISGDGYEQYF	TGTGCCATCAGTGGAGACGGGTACGAGCAGTACTTC
.	TRBV10-3	TRBJ2-3	.	CATPGVPTDTQYF	TGTGCCACTCCGGGCGTTCCGACAGATACGCAGTATTTT
.	TRBV25-1	TRBJ2-5	.	CASSDPQETQYF	TGTGCCAGCAGTGACCCCCAAGAGACCCAGTACTTC
few	TRBV7-9	TRBJ2-5	TRBD2	CASSPSGGLQETQYF	TGTGCCAGCAGCCCTAGCGGAGGGTTGCAAGAGACCCAGTACTTC
.	TRBV4-3	TRBJ1-2	TRBD1	CASSQDRGTAPRNGYTF	TGCGCCAGCAGCCAAGATCGGGGGACAGCGCCTAGGAATGGCTACACCTTC
few	TRBV18	TRBJ1-2	.	CASSPLVGAAGDQYGYTF	TGTGCCAGCTCACCATTGGTGGGGGCGGCGGGGGACCAGTATGGCTACACCTTC
once	TRBV4-1	TRBJ2-2	TRBD2	CASSQDRGTRLAGELFF	TGCGCCAGCAGCCAAGATAGGGGGACTAGATTGGCCGGGGAGCTGTTTTTT
.	TRBV30	TRBJ1-1	.	CAWSFPDGYTEAFF	TGTGCCTGGTCATTCCCCGACGGATACACTGAAGCTTTCTTT
.	TRBV7-2	TRBJ1-2	.	CASRPDRYYGYTF	TGTGCCAGCAGGCCTGACAGGTACTATGGCTACACCTTC
.	TRBV15	TRBJ2-7	.	CATSRDVSYEQYF	TGTGCCACCAGCAGAGATGTTTCCTACGAGCAGTACTTC
.	TRBV28	TRBJ2-7	.	CASSLGYEQYF	TGTGCCAGCAGTTTAGGGTACGAGCAGTACTTC
.	TRBV5-4	TRBJ2-1	.	CASSPGLPPDNEQFF	TGTGCCAGCAGCCCGGGACTTCCTCCCGACAATGAGCAGTTCTTC
.	TRBV7-3	TRBJ2-7	.	CASSHSIYEQYF	TGTGCCAGCAGCCACTCCATCTACGAGCAGTACTTC
.	TRBV6-5	TRBJ2-3	TRBD2	CASSVTSGGPDTQYF	TGTGCCAGCAGTGTGACTAGCGGGGGGCCAGATACGCAGTATTTT
.	TRBV11-2	TRBJ2-2	.	CASSLGESGELFF	TGTGCCAGCAGCTTAGGGGAATCCGGGGAGCTGTTTTTT
once	TRBV7-9	TRBJ2-1	.	CASSFRGLGRNEQFF	TGTGCCAGCAGCTTCCGGGGGCTGGGTAGAAATGAGCAGTTCTTC
few	TRBV27	TRBJ1-5	.	CASSLGGGEPQHF	TGTGCCAGCAGTTTAGGAGGTGGAGAGCCCCAGCATTTT
.	TRBV6-6	TRBJ2-7	.	CASSSFYEQYF	TGTGCCAGCAGTTCATTCTACGAGCAGTACTTC
.	TRBV27	TRBJ2-5	.	CASSFTNQETQYF	TGTGCCAGCAGTTTCACTAACCAAGAGACCCAGTACTTC
.	TRBV30	TRBJ1-2	TRBD1	CAWSRGRVENYGYTF	TGTGCCTGGAGCAGGGGGCGCGTCGAAAATTATGGCTACACCTTC
few	TRBV7-9	TRBJ1-2	TRBD1	CASSGPGQNYGYTF	TGTGCCAGCAGCGGACCGGGACAGAACTATGGCTACACCTTC
few	TRBV30	TRBJ1-3	.	CAWSADFGNTIYF	TGTGCCTGGAGTGCCGACTTTGGAAACACCATATATTTT
.	TRBV5-1	TRBJ2-3	TRBD2	CASHLNPSGTTDTQYF	TGCGCCAGCCACCTCAACCCTAGCGGAACCACAGATACGCAGTATTTT
.	TRBV28	TRBJ2-1	TRBD1	CASSLLTGENEQFF	TGTGCCAGCAGTCTCCTGACAGGGGAAAATGAGCAGTTCTTC
.	TRBV27	TRBJ2-1	.	CASMGQGINNEQFF	TGTGCCAGCATGGGGCAGGGGATAAACAATGAGCAGTTCTTC
few	TRBV6-5	TRBJ2-7	.	CASSRPAPGYEQYF	TGTGCCAGCAGTCGCCCGGCGCCGGGTTACGAGCAGTACTTC
.	TRBV2	TRBJ2-5	TRBD2	CASREAGGSLWTQYF	TGTGCCAGCAGGGAAGCGGGGGGTTCATTATGGACCCAGTACTTC
.	TRBV9	TRBJ2-3	.	CASSGGLRSLGTDTQYF	TGTGCCAGCAGCGGGGGATTGCGGTCTTTAGGCACAGATACGCAGTATTTT
once	TRBV30	TRBJ2-2	.	CAWSRDSYNSGELFF	TGTGCCTGGAGTCGGGACTCCTACAACTCCGGGGAGCTGTTTTTT
.	TRBV6-4	TRBJ2-1	.	CASSVGGANNEQFF	TGTGCCAGCAGCGTAGGGGGGGCGAACAATGAGCAGTTCTTC
.	TRBV7-2	TRBJ2-6	.	CASSLGSGSGANVLTF	TGTGCCAGCAGCTTAGGCAGTGGCTCTGGGGCCAACGTCCTGACTTTC